What follows describes a single T cell receptor beta chain. Its antigen target is currently unknown. The data are from a study of control samples from healthy donors and cancer patients (dated by TCRdb to about 2020). V gives up 4 bases and J gives up 0 bases, and the segment between their germline ends measures 4 bases. Based on the germline V gene (reference sequence), the CDR1 and CDR2 sequences are SEHNR and FQNEAQ. The cysteine opens and the phenylalanine closes a CDR3 of 13 amino acids. Only CDR3 DNA is held: 39 bases, read in frame from base 1. Libraries came from the immunoSEQ multiplex PCR assay. Entries here come from immuneACCESS through TCRdb and include only in-frame sequences with V and J called. Some clones fail to appear in such tables; in the studies checked, an unresolved V gene covers under half of the shortfall, and the cause of the remainder is unknown. The table held for this sample gives some 180,000 clones. Less than 2.5% of the sample belongs to the ten largest clones.

The sample comprised blood. The V and J genes are TRBV7-9 and TRBJ2-4; confidence is insufficient to name the D gene. The receptor comes from a woman in her twenties or thirties in good health. The DNA reads TGTGCCAGCAGCTCCACAGCCAAAAACATTCAGTACTTC. Translated, it reads CASSSTAKNIQYF.